What follows are 3 T cell receptor beta chains derived from one specimen sequenced in a study of T cells after yellow fever vaccination. TCRdb re-derived calls from the 5' RACE reads in MiXCR, one entry per CDR3 protein. The sample holds about 160,000 distinct CDR3 sequences, 6% to 7.5% seen once. The source was CD4+ T cells sorted from PBMCs, collected 5 days after the first yellow fever vaccination. These receptors originate from a man between 18 and 35 years old who received the YFV17D yellow fever vaccine.

This clonotype was detected many times. The rearrangement uses TRBV20-1 and TRBJ2-1; 8 nucleotides agree with TRBD2. This CDR3 is 14 amino acids long. Germline values: CDR1 DFQATT, CDR2 SNEGSKA (reference sequence). In nucleotides, the CDR3 is TGCAGCGCTTCGCGCGGGGGGCTCTACAATGAGCAGTTCTTC. Translated: CSASRGGLYNEQFF.

V and J are TRBV14 and TRBJ2-5; no firm D call. With 2 bases removed from V and 3 bases from J, the gap between germline ends came to 13 bases. CDR1 is SGHDN, CDR2 FVKESK, per germline. The CDR3 runs 15 residues. The CDR3: CASSQLSYGEETQYF. CDR3 nucleotides: TGTGCCAGCAGCCAATTGAGCTATGGGGAAGAGACCCAGTACTTC.

This clonotype was seen a handful of times. The chain recombines TRBV7-9 with TRBJ1-3; 9 bases agree with TRBD1. Trimming at V came to 7 bases and at J to 1 base, leaving 8 bases not matched to a gene. There are 16 residues in the CDR3. Germline V CDR1 and CDR2: SEHNR, FQNEAQ (reference sequence). The CDR3 region has the DNA TGTGCCAGCAACGACCCGGGACAGGGATCTGGAAACACCATATATTTT. It translates to CASNDPGQGSGNTIYF.